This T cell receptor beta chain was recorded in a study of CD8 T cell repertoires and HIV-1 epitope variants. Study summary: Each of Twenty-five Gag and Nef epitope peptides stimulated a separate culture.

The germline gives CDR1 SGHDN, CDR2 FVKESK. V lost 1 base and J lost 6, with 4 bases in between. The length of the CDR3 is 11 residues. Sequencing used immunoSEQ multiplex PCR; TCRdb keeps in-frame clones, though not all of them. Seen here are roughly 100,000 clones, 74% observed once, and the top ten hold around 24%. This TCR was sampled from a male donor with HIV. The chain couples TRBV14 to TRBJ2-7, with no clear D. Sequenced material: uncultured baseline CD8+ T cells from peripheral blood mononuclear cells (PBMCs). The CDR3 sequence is CASSQALEQYF. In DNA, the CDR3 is TGTGCCAGCAGCCAAGCACTCGAGCAGTACTTC.